This section outlines one T cell receptor beta chain sequence together with its context. This record comes from a study of technical replicates of blood from several donors. The data were produced by immunoSEQ multiplex PCR, yet TCRdb's version contains in-frame clones alone and is incomplete. The sample carries approximately 66,000 clones, roughly 88% recorded once. Per the germline V gene, CDR1 is ENHRY and CDR2 is SYGVKD. This CDR3 has 16 amino acids. V shed 2 bases and J shed 4 bases, with 17 bases lying between them. V gene TRBV10-3 combines with J gene TRBJ1-2; D may be TRBD1 (6 bases). The sequence was collected from a human donor in good health. Some clones in this sample may be carry-over from other donors' samples. The sample comprised PBMCs. DNA for the CDR3: TGTGCCATCAGTGAGATGGGGGGGCTGGGTGGCTATGGCTACACCTTC. Protein: CAISEMGGLGGYGYTF.